Listed here is a single T cell receptor (beta chain). This entry comes from a study of blood T cell repertoires in COVID-19. The table came from immunoSEQ multiplex PCR; TCRdb's copy has only in-frame clones and leaves some out. This sample carries about 200,000 clones, 83% of them seen once, and the ten largest clones take 4.8%. CDR1 is SGHRS, CDR2 YFSETQ, per germline. The V and J ends lost 0 bases and 7 bases, in that order; junction bases with no gene match: 6. The CDR3 is made up of 15 amino acids. Sequencing input: PBMCs or T cells enriched from blood (not recorded which). The rearrangement uses TRBV5-1 and TRBJ2-1; 8 bases line up with TRBD1. This receptor was taken from a woman in her fifties or sixties who had been exposed to COVID-19. CDR3 DNA: TGCGCCAGCAGCTTGGCCCGGACAGGGTGGAATGAGCAGTTCTTC. Translating gives CASSLARTGWNEQFF.